This entry lists 20 T cell receptor beta chains sequenced from one sample in a study of identical twins. TCRdb reanalysed the 5' RACE reads using MiXCR and keeps one entry per CDR3 protein. The sample lists around 1.7 million distinct CDR3 sequences; 32% were seen once. Input material: cord blood. The receptors come from a newborn girl in good health.

The gene calls are TRBV21-1 and TRBJ2-1; the table's D call, TRBD1, has no DNA check behind it. TRBV21-1 is recorded as a pseudogene. The CDR3 runs to 16 residues. The CDR3 sequence is CASSKARRDTYNEQFF. The CDR3, as DNA: TGTGCCAGCAGCAAAGCGCGGAGGGACACCTACAATGAGCAGTTCTTC.

This clonotype was seen only a few times. CDR3 sequence (DNA): TGTGCCAGCAGGCCTAACAGGGCAACTAATGAAAAACTGTTTTTT. It is translated as CASRPNRATNEKLFF. The chain couples TRBV27 to TRBJ1-4, with D maybe TRBD1 (6 bases). In germline, CDR1 is MNHEY, CDR2 SMNVEV (reference sequence). The CDR3 contains 15 residues. The germline V and J ends were trimmed by 6 bases and 0 bases, with 11 bases remaining between them.

The chain is built from TRBV6-2 or TRBV6-3 and TRBJ2-1, with TRBD2 identical over 7 bases. J gave up 3 bases and V 6 bases, and 5 bases lay outside the gene matches. The CDR3 is 14 residues long. In germline, CDR1 is MNHEY, CDR2 SVGEGT. CDR3 in amino acids: CASRPGRVYNEQFF. The CDR3, as DNA: TGTGCCAGCAGGCCAGGGAGGGTCTACAATGAGCAGTTCTTC.

The genes are TRBV2 and TRBJ2-2; 9 nucleotides match TRBD2. The germline V gene has CDR1 SNHLY and CDR2 FYNNEI. The CDR3 has 15 residues. V was pared by 4 bases and J by 5 bases, with 5 bases of the junction left unmatched. In nucleotides, the CDR3 is TGTGCCAGCAGTGTTCTCGGACTAGCGACCGGGGAGCTGTTTTTT. It is translated as CASSVLGLATGELFF.

The rearrangement joins TRBV25-1 to TRBJ2-2; 7 bases line up with TRBD2. Germline V lookup: CDR1 MGHDK, CDR2 SYGVNS. The CDR3 runs 13 residues. The J segment lost 7 bases and the V segment lost 4 bases, leaving 3 bases of the junction unmatched. Here the CDR3 DNA reads TGTGCCAGCAGTGGGACTAGTATCGGGGAGCTGTTTTTT. Translating gives CASSGTSIGELFF. Full variable domain (remainder filled in from reference TRBV25-1 and TRBJ2-2): EADIYQTPRYLVIGTGKKITLECSQTMGHDKMYWYQQDPGMELHLIHYSYGVNSTEKGDLSSESTVSRIRTEHFPLTLESARPSHTSQYLCASSGTSIGELFFGEGSRLTVL.

This clonotype came up a few times. This chain uses TRBV6-2 or TRBV6-3 with TRBJ2-1; tentatively, D is TRBD1 (6 bases). Trimming removed 6 bases from V and 4 bases from J, with 13 bases in between. Per the germline V gene, CDR1 is MNHEY and CDR2 is SVGEGT. This CDR3 spans 14 amino acids. The chain's CDR3 is CASRTQGQYNEQFF. The CDR3 DNA is TGTGCCAGCAGAACCCAGGGGCAATACAATGAGCAGTTCTTC.

The chain employs TRBV6-6 and TRBJ2-2; possibly TRBD2 for D (5 bases). Trimming took off 0 bases at V and 4 bases at J, with 9 bases between the two ends. Germline V gives CDR1 MNHNY, CDR2 SVGAGI (reference sequence). This CDR3 comprises 15 residues. CDR3 nucleotides: TGTGCCAGCAGTTACTCGATCCGGGGCACCGGGGAGCTGTTTTTT. Translation gives CASSYSIRGTGELFF.

The V call is TRBV20-1, the J call TRBJ2-1, with 7 bases that match TRBD2. Germline V gives CDR1 DFQATT, CDR2 SNEGSKA (reference sequence). V shed 6 bases, J shed 5 bases, and the junction held 7 bases outside the gene matches. The CDR3 sequence is 13 residues long. DNA of the CDR3: TGCAGTGCCTTGGACGCGGGAGACAATGAGCAGTTCTTC. It specifies CSALDAGDNEQFF.

This rearrangement joins TRBV15 to TRBJ2-7; a weak D match, TRBD2 (6 bases). Near its end, the DNA agrees better with TRBJ2-5, so the J call may be wrong. Germline CDR1 and CDR2: LNHNV and YYDKDF (reference sequence). The CDR3 sequence is 14 residues long. The CDR3 is CATSRAKLAGTQYF. The CDR3 DNA sequence: TGTGCCACCAGCAGGGCAAAACTAGCTGGGACCCAGTACTTC.

This chain connects TRBV3-1 to TRBJ1-2; maybe TRBD1 (6 bases). V lost 4 bases, J lost 5 bases, and 11 bases lay in between. Per the germline V gene, CDR1 is LGHDT and CDR2 is YNNKEL (reference sequence). The CDR3 has 13 amino acids. Here the CDR3 DNA reads TGTGCCAGCAGCCGACAGGAGAGGTATGGCTACACCTTC. Protein product: CASSRQERYGYTF. Filled out from reference TRBV3-1 and TRBJ1-2, the complete variable domain reads DTAVSQTPKYLVTQMGNDKSIKCEQNLGHDTMYWYKQDSKKFLKIMFSYNNKELIINETVPNRFSPKSPDKAHLNLHINSLELGDSAVYFCASSRQERYGYTFGSGTRLTVV.

This chain joins TRBV12-3 or TRBV12-4 and TRBJ2-1; D remains unclear. Trimming cost V 5 bases and J 13 bases, with 12 bases left between them. The CDR3 totals 11 residues. The CDR3 spells CASSPPGPQFF. DNA for the CDR3: TGTGCCAGCAGTCCCCCGGGTCCACAGTTCTTC.

In this sample, this clonotype turned up a few times. This chain uses TRBV27 with TRBJ1-5; D remains ambiguous. The CDR3 is 14 amino acids. V was shortened by 3 bases and J by 4 bases, with 10 bases between the two germline ends. Germline V gene lookup returns CDR1 MNHEY and CDR2 SMNVEV (reference sequence). Here the CDR3 DNA reads TGTGCCAGCAGTTTTATGGGCATGAATCAGCCCCAGCATTTT. It yields the protein CASSFMGMNQPQHF.

V usage is TRBV12-3 or TRBV12-4 and J usage is TRBJ2-7; unclear D gene. With 2 bases removed from V and 4 bases from J, the gap between germline ends came to 12 bases. This CDR3 spans 14 amino acids. CDR3 sequence: CASSLRAVGYEQYF. CDR3 in DNA: TGTGCCAGCAGTTTAAGGGCCGTAGGGTACGAGCAGTACTTC.

V gene TRBV7-8 combines with J gene TRBJ1-5, with a weak D call TRBD1 (6 bases). V was clipped by 0 bases and J by 11 bases, with 17 bases between them. Germline V CDR1 and CDR2: SGHVS, FQNEAQ. CDR3 size: 15 residues. Written as DNA, the CDR3 is TGTGCCAGCAGCTTAGCGCGGGGGGGACAAAGGGCCCAGCATTTT. Translated: CASSLARGGQRAQHF. Full variable domain (rest looked up from reference TRBV7-8 and TRBJ1-5): GAGVSQSPRYKVAKRGQDVALRCDPISGHVSLFWYQQALGQGPEFLTYFQNEAQLDKSGLPSDRFFAERPEGSVSTLKIQRTQQEDSAVYLCASSLARGGQRAQHFGDGTRLSIL.

The genes are TRBV25-1 and TRBJ1-2; D gene unclear. V shed 3 bases and J shed 4 bases, with 12 bases lying between them. Germline CDR1 is MGHDK and CDR2 is SYGVNS. CDR3 length: 14 amino acids. CDR3 sequence: CASSDPRAAYGYTF. CDR3 in DNA: TGTGCCAGCAGTGATCCTCGGGCAGCCTATGGCTACACCTTC.

Points on this clonotype: A much bigger clone sits one base away, suggesting this may be a read error. This chain connects TRBV29-1 to TRBJ2-1; 9 bases are shared with TRBD2. The J call may be faulty, since TRBJ2-7 better matches the DNA end. The CDR3 totals 14 residues. Per germline, CDR1 SQVTM and CDR2 ANQGSEA. CDR3 protein: CSVKTSGIYNEQYF. CDR3 bases: TGCAGCGTGAAGACTAGCGGTATCTACAATGAGCAGTACTTC.

This clonotype was detected ten times or more. The chain uses TRBV27 and TRBJ2-4; D possibly corresponds to TRBD2 (5 bases). CDR3 size: 14 residues. The V and J ends lost 2 bases and 9 bases respectively, with 14 bases between them. The germline CDR1 and CDR2 sequences are MNHEY and SMNVEV (reference sequence). The CDR3 reads CASSLIGEEGIQYF. CDR3 in DNA: TGTGCCAGCAGTTTAATCGGGGAAGAGGGCATTCAGTACTTC.

This clonotype was detected a few times. The chain recombines TRBV24-1 with TRBJ2-5, with D tentatively TRBD1 (5 bases). V lost 8 bases to trimming and J lost 6 bases, with 15 bases between them. CDR3 length: 13 residues. The germline V gene has CDR1 KGHDR and CDR2 SFDVKD. The CDR3 DNA is TGTGCCACCACCCTTAGGGGCGCGAAGACCCAGTACTTC. Translating gives CATTLRGAKTQYF.

This clonotype was observed a handful of times. This chain joins TRBV6-6 and TRBJ2-3; no reliable D call. This CDR3 contains 16 residues. V shed 6 bases and J shed 2 bases, with 18 bases lying between them. Germline V gives CDR1 MNHNY, CDR2 SVGAGI (reference sequence). CDR3 loop: CASSQTKRRVTDTQYF. CDR3 DNA: TGTGCCAGCAGCCAAACTAAGAGACGGGTCACAGATACGCAGTATTTT.

The chain combines TRBV12-3 or TRBV12-4 with TRBJ1-2, with D uncertain. Trimming removed 3 bases at V and 5 bases at J, with 13 bases between. The length of the CDR3 is 14 residues. CDR3 loop: CASSLHSSRYGYTF. Written as DNA, the CDR3 is TGTGCCAGCAGTTTGCACTCGAGTCGTTATGGCTACACCTTC.